A single sample gave rise to the 7 T cell receptor beta chains below, sequenced in a study of T cells after yellow fever vaccination. TCRdb used MiXCR to reprocess the 5' RACE reads, holding one entry per CDR3 protein. The table shows around 300,000 distinct CDR3 sequences, with approximately 4.5% occurring only once. This specimen was PBMCs, taken 15 days after the yellow fever booster vaccination. Receptors were obtained from a man aged 18-30 years who received the YFV17D yellow fever vaccine.

The sample holds many counts of this clonotype. The rearrangement joins TRBV28 to TRBJ2-7, with TRBD2 as a possible D gene (5 bases). Trimming removed 5 bases at V and 6 bases at J, with 14 bases between. CDR3 length equals 13 residues. Germline V gene sequence: CDR1 MDHEN, CDR2 SYDVKM. This chain's CDR3 is CASSRTREAEQYV. The DNA of the CDR3 is TGTGCCAGCAGTCGAACCCGGGAAGCCGAGCAGTACGTC.

This clonotype occurred many times. V is TRBV7-6 and J is TRBJ2-5; D possibly corresponds to TRBD1 (6 bases). There are 15 residues in the CDR3. V lost 2 bases, J lost 5 bases, and 15 bases lay in between. Germline V CDR1 and CDR2: SGHVS, FNYEAQ. The CDR3 region is CASSLTQTGWETQYF. DNA for the CDR3: TGTGCCAGCAGCTTAACCCAAACAGGGTGGGAGACCCAGTACTTC.

This clonotype has just a few counts. The rearrangement links TRBV6-2 or TRBV6-3 to TRBJ1-6; 8 nucleotides line up with TRBD1. The CDR3 totals 16 residues. Germline V gives CDR1 MNHEY, CDR2 SVGEGT. V gave up 6 bases and J gave up 6 bases; unmatched junction bases: 10. CDR3 in amino acids: CASSLDRGRGNSPLHF. In nucleotides, the CDR3 is TGTGCCAGCAGCCTCGACAGGGGACGGGGTAATTCACCCCTCCACTTT.

This clonotype came up a few times. This chain joins TRBV11-2 and TRBJ2-7; 8 positions match TRBD2. V was clipped by 5 bases and J by 1 base; unmatched bases: 7. CDR1 is SGHAT, CDR2 FQNNGV, per germline. The CDR3 length is 15 residues. CDR3 in DNA: TGTGCCAGCAGCACCTTTAGCGGGGTTTCCTACGAGCAGTACTTC. Protein: CASSTFSGVSYEQYF.

This clonotype showed up just a few times. The rearrangement uses TRBV9 and TRBJ1-2, with 9 bases aligning to TRBD1. This CDR3 has 15 residues. Germline assignment: CDR1 SGDLS and CDR2 YYNGEE. Trimming cost V 2 bases and J 6 bases; bases outside gene matches: 8. CDR3 loop: CASSVETGGLHGYTF. In nucleotides, the CDR3 is TGTGCCAGCAGCGTCGAGACAGGGGGGCTCCATGGCTACACCTTC.

This clonotype was picked up many times. The chain links TRBV5-6 to TRBJ2-7; D possibly matches TRBD1 or TRBD2 (5 bases each). Trimming left V 4 bases short and J 2 bases short, with 13 bases between. There are 14 residues in the CDR3. Germline V gives CDR1 SGHDT, CDR2 YYEEEE. As DNA, the CDR3 is TGTGCCAGCAGCGTTGGGGACGGACCCTACGAGCAGTACTTC. This gives the protein CASSVGDGPYEQYF.

The V call is TRBV5-1, the J call TRBJ2-5; D possibly uses TRBD1 or TRBD2 (5 bases each). This CDR3 spans 14 amino acids. From germline, CDR1 is SGHRS and CDR2 YFSETQ. The V and J ends lost 3 bases and 6 bases respectively, with 15 bases between them. CDR3 DNA: TGCGCCAGCAGCTCTGGGACGGGGCGCCAGACCCAGTACTTC. Its translation is CASSSGTGRQTQYF. The full variable domain, its missing parts supplied by reference TRBV5-1 and TRBJ2-5, is KAGVTQTPRYLIKTRGQQVTLSCSPISGHRSVSWYQQTPGQGLQFLFEYFSETQRNKGNFPGRFSGRQFSNSRSEMNVSTLELGDSALYLCASSSGTGRQTQYFGPGTRLLVL.